This T cell receptor beta chain was recorded in a study of blood T cells in healthy people across ages. This clonotype has more than one count but fewer than ten. Its antigen is unknown. PCR was performed a second time for roughly 7 to 11 cycles using a sample-barcoded 5' primer and a J-beta primer mix. TCRdb analysed the 5' RACE reads with MiXCR anew, one entry per CDR3 protein. The table lists fewer than 1.5 million distinct CDR3 sequences, approximately 40% of them singletons, with around 8% in the top ten. J was trimmed by 4 bases and V by 1 base; bases with no gene match: 6. The CDR3 is 14 amino acids. Germline assignment: CDR1 DFQATT and CDR2 SNEGSKA (reference sequence). Study conclusions and caveats: With age, beta diversity per million T cells declined roughly linearly, significantly by 40. For the donors, CMV status was unknown and possibly confounded expanded clonotype changes.

The material sequenced was blood. V usage is TRBV20-1 and J usage is TRBJ1-2; 7 bases align to TRBD1. The origin of this receptor is a woman aged 18-35 years in good health. The CDR3 sequence is CSARGDSQGYGYTF. CDR3 nucleotide sequence: TGCAGTGCTAGAGGGGACAGTCAAGGCTATGGCTACACCTTC.